The TCR beta chain described here comes from a study of T cell repertoires in cytomegalovirus infection. Study as a whole: CMV infection together with matching HLA type was indicated by public TCR beta signatures. Study findings and constraints: HLA-C-restricted, CMV-specific TCR beta clonotypes were dominant ex vivo. Of the TCR beta families, the public ones yielded a cumulative frequency that identified carriers of CMV plus the relevant HLA.

Looked up from germline, CDR1 is MDHEN and CDR2 is SYDVKM. The ends were cut back, 5 bases at V and 7 bases at J, with 17 bases in the middle. This CDR3 region has 14 residues. TCRdb re-called the reads with MiXCR, one entry per CDR3 protein. Of roughly 120,000 distinct CDR3 sequences listed, roughly a tenth are singletons. Concerning this clonotype itself: Its antigen is unknown.

The sequencing input was PBMCs, sequenced either directly or after in vitro stimulation (not recorded which). This TCR was recovered from a human donor in good health (CMV status not recorded). Some clones in this sample may be carry-over from other donors' samples. The rearrangement joins TRBV28 to TRBJ1-2, with a tentative D call TRBD1 (5 bases). The CDR3: CASSQQATISGYTF. The CDR3 region has the DNA TGTGCCAGCAGTCAACAGGCTACTATATCTGGCTACACCTTC.